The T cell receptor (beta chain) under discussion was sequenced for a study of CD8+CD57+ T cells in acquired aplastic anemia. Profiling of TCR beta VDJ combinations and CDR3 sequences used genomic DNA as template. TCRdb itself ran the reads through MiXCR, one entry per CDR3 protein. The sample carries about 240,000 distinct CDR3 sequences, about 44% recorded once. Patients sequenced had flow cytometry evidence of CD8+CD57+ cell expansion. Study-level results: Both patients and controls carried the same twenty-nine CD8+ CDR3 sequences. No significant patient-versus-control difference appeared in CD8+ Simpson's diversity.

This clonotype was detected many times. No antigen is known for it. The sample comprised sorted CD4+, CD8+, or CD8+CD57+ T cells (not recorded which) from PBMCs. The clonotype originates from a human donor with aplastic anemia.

The chain's CDR3 is CAIMTRTEAFF. In nucleotides, the CDR3 is TGTGCCATCATGACTCGCACTGAAGCTTTCTTT. The chain has TRBV10-3 and TRBJ1-1; D unresolved. The CDR3 is 11 residues long. V was shortened by 7 bases and J by 4 bases, with 7 bases between the two germline ends. The germline CDR1 and CDR2 sequences are ENHRY and SYGVKD.